In this sample, the clone carrying this TCR beta chain turned up once. The sample originates from a study of T cell changes during pregnancy in multiple sclerosis. Germline V gene data show CDR1 as SGHTA and CDR2 as FQGNSA. This CDR3 has 15 residues. V was cut by 2 bases and J by 1 base, with 11 bases left in between. Sequencing was performed with immunoSEQ multiplex PCR; in TCRdb, only in-frame clones are kept and a portion is missing. The table lists fewer than 80,000 clones, roughly nine tenths of them singletons. This specimen consisted of peripheral blood, obtained in the first trimester of pregnancy. The rearrangement links TRBV7-2 to TRBJ1-1; D remains ambiguous. This TCR was recovered from a female donor in good health, enrolled as a control in a pregnancy study. CDR3 coding DNA: TGTGCCAGCAGCTTAACGGTCTTTGAGAACACTGAAGCTTTCTTT. Translated, it gives CASSLTVFENTEAFF.